The clone carrying this TCR beta chain was counted many times. Each CDR3 protein is one row after TCRdb ran MiXCR on the RT-PCR reads. The sample holds around 700,000 distinct CDR3 sequences, approximately 14% seen once. There are 12 residues in the CDR3. V lost 6 bases and J lost 2, with 5 bases in between. CDR1 and CDR2 from the germline V gene are ENHRY and SYGVKD. The specimen was memory CD4+ T cells from blood. The V and J genes are TRBV10-3 and TRBJ1-5, with unresolved D. The receptor was isolated from a female donor in good health, serving as a healthy control. The CDR3 DNA reads TGTGCCATCAGCCGAGGCAATCAGCCCCAGCATTTT. It encodes CAISRGNQPQHF.